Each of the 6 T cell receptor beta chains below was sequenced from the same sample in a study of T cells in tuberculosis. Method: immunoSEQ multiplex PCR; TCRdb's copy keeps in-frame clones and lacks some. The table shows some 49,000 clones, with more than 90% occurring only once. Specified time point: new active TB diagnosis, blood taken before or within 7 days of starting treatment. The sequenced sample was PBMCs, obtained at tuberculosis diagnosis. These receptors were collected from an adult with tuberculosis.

In DNA form, the CDR3 reads TGTGCCAGCAGCGTTCGCGTACAGGGCCCTGGAAACACCATATATTTT. Protein sequence: CASSVRVQGPGNTIYF. V and J are TRBV9 and TRBJ1-3; the D gene is possibly TRBD1 (6 bases). Germline V gene sequence: CDR1 SGDLS, CDR2 YYNGEE. The CDR3 extends over 16 amino acids. Trimming took 2 bases from V and 2 from J, leaving 14 bases between them.

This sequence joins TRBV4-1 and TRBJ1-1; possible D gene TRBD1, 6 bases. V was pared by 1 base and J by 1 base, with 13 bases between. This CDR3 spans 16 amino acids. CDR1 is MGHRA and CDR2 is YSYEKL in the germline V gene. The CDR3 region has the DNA TGCGCCAGCAGCCAAGGGGCGGGGGCTTCGAACACTGAAGCTTTCTTT. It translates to CASSQGAGASNTEAFF.

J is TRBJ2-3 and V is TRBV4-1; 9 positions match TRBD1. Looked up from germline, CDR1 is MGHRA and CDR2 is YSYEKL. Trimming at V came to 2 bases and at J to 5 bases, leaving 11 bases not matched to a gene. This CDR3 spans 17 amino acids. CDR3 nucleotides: TGCGCCAGCAGCCAAAGGTTACCGGGACAGGGAGTAGATACGCAGTATTTT. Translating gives CASSQRLPGQGVDTQYF.

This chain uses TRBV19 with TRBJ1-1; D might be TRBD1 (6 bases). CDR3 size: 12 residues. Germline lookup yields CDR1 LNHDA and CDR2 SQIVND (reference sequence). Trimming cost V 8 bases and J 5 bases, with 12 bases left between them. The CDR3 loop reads CASLRGWTEAFF. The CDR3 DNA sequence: TGTGCCAGTCTCAGGGGTTGGACTGAAGCTTTCTTT.

This CDR3 reads CASSLNRNEQYF. The CDR3 coding sequence is TGTGCCAGCAGCTTAAACAGGAACGAGCAGTACTTC. The chain recombines TRBV11-1 with TRBJ2-7; TRBD1 might be the D (5 bases). This CDR3 has 12 residues. Germline CDR1 and CDR2: SGHAT and FQDESV (reference sequence). V lost 2 bases, J lost 5 bases, and 7 bases lay in between.

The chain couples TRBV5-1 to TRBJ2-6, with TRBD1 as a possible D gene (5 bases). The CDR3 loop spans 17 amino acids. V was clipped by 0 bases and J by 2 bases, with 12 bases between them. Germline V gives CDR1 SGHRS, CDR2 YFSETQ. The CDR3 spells CASSLGQKVTGANVLTF. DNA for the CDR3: TGCGCCAGCAGCTTGGGACAGAAAGTGACTGGGGCCAACGTCCTGACTTTC.